A single sample is the source of the 10 T cell receptor beta chains below, sequenced in a study of cytomegalovirus exposure and HLA in healthy donors. Researchers ran the PCR with 60 Vbeta and 13 Jbeta primers. Here immunoSEQ multiplex PCR was the method, and the copy in TCRdb shows in-frame clones only, minus some. The repertoire has around 200,000 clones, 65% to 85% of them found once; the top ten carry 3% to 4%. The specimen was PBMCs. These receptors were obtained from a man aged 45 to 65 in good health and CMV-seronegative.

This chain uses TRBV4-1 with TRBJ2-2; D not certain. Trimming took off 6 bases at V and 0 bases at J, with 5 bases between the two ends. Per germline, CDR1 MGHRA and CDR2 YSYEKL. The CDR3 contains 13 residues. The CDR3: CASRAANTGELFF. CDR3 coding DNA: TGCGCCAGCAGGGCAGCGAACACCGGGGAGCTGTTTTTT.

V and J are TRBV6-1 and TRBJ1-1, with 7 bases that match TRBD1. This CDR3 is 13 amino acids long. Germline V CDR1 and CDR2: MNHNS, SASEGT. Losses at the gene ends were 11 bases for V and 1 base for J; bases not matched to a gene: 7. CDR3 region: CACGRGPNTEAFF. In nucleotides, the CDR3 is TGTGCCTGTGGTAGGGGGCCGAACACTGAAGCTTTCTTT.

This clone was counted only a few times. The chain couples TRBV5-4 to TRBJ2-5; 7 positions agree with TRBD2. The germline V gene has CDR1 SGHNT and CDR2 YYREEE (reference sequence). The CDR3 covers 12 residues. The trim removed 7 bases at V and 12 bases at J, leaving 12 bases unmatched. The CDR3 DNA reads TGTGCCAGCGGGGAGGGGCTTACCCAAGAGTACTTC. Protein product: CASGEGLTQEYF.

The table lists this clone with a count of one. The chain employs TRBV27 and TRBJ2-7; D unresolved. Germline CDR1 is MNHEY and CDR2 is SMNVEV (reference sequence). Trimming stripped 5 bases from V and 0 bases from J, with 5 bases between. The CDR3 covers 12 residues. For the CDR3, the DNA is TGTGCCAGCAGTCCCCTCTCCTACGAGCAGTACTTC. Protein product: CASSPLSYEQYF.

This clone was observed a few times. V is TRBV2 and J is TRBJ2-7, with 9 positions matching TRBD2. Germline V CDR1 and CDR2: SNHLY, FYNNEI. The CDR3 extends over 15 amino acids. Trimming cost V 4 bases and J 1 base; bases outside gene matches: 5. CDR3 in amino acids: CASSGRGLASYEQYF. The CDR3, as DNA: TGTGCCAGCAGTGGGAGGGGACTAGCTTCCTACGAGCAGTACTTC.

CDR3 coding DNA: TGTGCCAGCAGCTTAGTAGCGGGGTGGAGTTCACCCCTCCACTTT. It is translated as CASSLVAGWSSPLHF. The chain carries TRBV13 and TRBJ1-6; the D is unclear. The CDR3 spans 15 residues. Trimming left V 1 base short and J 9 bases short, with 13 bases between. Germline lookup yields CDR1 PRHDT and CDR2 FYEKMQ (reference sequence).

The chain recombines TRBV25-1 with TRBJ1-1, with D possibly TRBD1 on 6 matching bases. Looked up from germline, CDR1 is MGHDK and CDR2 is SYGVNS. V lost 6 bases and J lost 1, with 12 bases in between. This CDR3 is 14 amino acids long. The CDR3 region has the DNA TGTGCCAGCAGGCTCCAGGGGAGGAACACTGAAGCTTTCTTT. Its protein product is CASRLQGRNTEAFF. The complete variable domain, with remaining parts taken from reference TRBV25-1 and TRBJ1-1, reads EADIYQTPRYLVIGTGKKITLECSQTMGHDKMYWYQQDPGMELHLIHYSYGVNSTEKGDLSSESTVSRIRTEHFPLTLESARPSHTSQYLCASRLQGRNTEAFFGQGTRLTVV.

The chain is built from TRBV18 and TRBJ2-5; weak D call: TRBD1 (5 bases). This CDR3 spans 15 amino acids. Germline values: CDR1 KGHSH, CDR2 LQKENI. The V gene lost 3 bases and the J gene lost 2 bases, with 13 bases spanning the gap. Here the CDR3 reads CASSPADILQETQYF. The CDR3 coding sequence is TGTGCCAGCTCACCGGCGGACATTCTACAAGAGACCCAGTACTTC.

The chain joins TRBV18 to TRBJ2-3, with 10 bases lining up with TRBD2. The germline gives CDR1 KGHSH, CDR2 LQKENI. Germline trimming cut 3 bases from V and 2 bases from J; bases unmatched to any gene: 2. The CDR3 has 15 residues. CDR3 loop: CASSPLAGVTDTQYF. As DNA, the CDR3 is TGTGCCAGCTCACCTCTAGCGGGGGTCACAGATACGCAGTATTTT.

This chain joins TRBV7-2 and TRBJ2-1; the D gene is possibly TRBD2 (6 bases). Germline values: CDR1 SGHTA, CDR2 FQGNSA. There are 13 residues in the CDR3. V lost 3 bases and J 8 bases, leaving 11 bases between the germline ends. In DNA, the CDR3 is TGTGCCAGCAGCTTGCGGGGTAGAGATGAGCAGTTCTTC. This gives the protein CASSLRGRDEQFF.